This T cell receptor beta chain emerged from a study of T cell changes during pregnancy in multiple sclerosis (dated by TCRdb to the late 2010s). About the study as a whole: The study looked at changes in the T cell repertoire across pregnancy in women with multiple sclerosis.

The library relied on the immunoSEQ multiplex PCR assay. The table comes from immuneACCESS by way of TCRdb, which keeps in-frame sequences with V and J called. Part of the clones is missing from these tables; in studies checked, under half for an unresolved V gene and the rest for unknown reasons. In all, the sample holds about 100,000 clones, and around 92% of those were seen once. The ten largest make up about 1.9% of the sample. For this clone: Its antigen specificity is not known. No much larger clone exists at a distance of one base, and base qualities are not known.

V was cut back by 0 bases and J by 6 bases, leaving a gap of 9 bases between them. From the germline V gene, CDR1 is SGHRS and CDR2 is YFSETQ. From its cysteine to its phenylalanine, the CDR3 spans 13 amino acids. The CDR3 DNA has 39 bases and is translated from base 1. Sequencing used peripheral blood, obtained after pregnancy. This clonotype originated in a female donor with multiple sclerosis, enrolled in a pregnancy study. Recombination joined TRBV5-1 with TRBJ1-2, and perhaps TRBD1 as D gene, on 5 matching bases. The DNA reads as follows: TGCGCCAGCAGCTTGGCGGGGGTGAATGGCTACACCTTC. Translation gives CASSLAGVNGYTF.